A single sample gave rise to the 19 T cell receptor beta chains below, sequenced in a study of vaccination and CD4 T cells after COVID-19. Their antigens are not known. Researchers used the Oncomine TCR Beta short-read assay to sequence DNA from cultured CD4+ T cells. MiXCR, applied by TCRdb to the PCR reads, yields one record per CDR3 protein. The sample lists fewer than 25,000 distinct CDR3 sequences, 30% to 40% occurring once. Indicated time point: late sampling 161 to 241 days after vaccination in a few convalescent patients. This sample's treatment: roughly 11-day PBMC culture with coronavirus spike peptide pools or control peptides (ViraFEST assay). The starting material was CD4+ T cells from blood, cultured in vitro, obtained about 7 months after SARS-CoV-2 vaccination. Receptor source: a human donor who had recovered from COVID-19.

This clonotype was observed a handful of times. V and J are TRBV6-5 and TRBJ2-7, with 7 bases aligning to TRBD2. The germline V gene encodes CDR1 MNHEY and CDR2 SVGAGI. The junction had 16 bases not matched to a gene; V was cut back by 4 bases and J by 4 bases. This CDR3 comprises 17 residues. The CDR3 DNA reads TGTGCCAGCAGTTCCCCGGGGCAGCGGGGAACCTTATACGAGCAGTACTTC. It codes for CASSSPGQRGTLYEQYF.

By sample share, this clonotype is medium-sized (0.01 to 0.1%). This chain links TRBV7-9 with TRBJ2-1; possibly TRBD1 for D (6 bases). Trimming shortened V by 2 bases and J by 1 base, and 15 bases separated the two germline ends. CDR1 and CDR2 (germline): SEHNR, FQNEAQ (reference sequence). The CDR3 has 17 residues. This CDR3 reads CASSLQLRTVSYNEQFF. In DNA form, the CDR3 reads TGTGCCAGCAGCTTACAGTTAAGGACAGTTTCCTACAATGAGCAGTTCTTC.

This clonotype was seen a few times. This rearrangement joins TRBV20-1 to TRBJ2-1; TRBD2 matches at 13 bases. Per germline, CDR1 DFQATT and CDR2 SNEGSKA (reference sequence). After removal of 5 bases from V and 10 bases from J, the junction contained 14 bases not matched to a gene. This CDR3 is built from 16 residues. This chain's CDR3 is CSALLLAGGPDGEQFF. CDR3 nucleotides: TGCAGTGCTTTGTTACTAGCGGGAGGGCCCGATGGGGAGCAGTTCTTC.

This clonotype occurred a few times. This chain connects TRBV6-1 to TRBJ1-6; no firm D call. V lost 2 bases and J lost 14, with 13 bases in between. The CDR3 is 13 residues long. The germline gives CDR1 MNHNS, CDR2 SASEGT. CDR3 region: CASSESRDLALHF. For the CDR3, the DNA is TGTGCCAGCAGTGAATCAAGGGATCTGGCCCTCCACTTT.

V usage is TRBV20-1 and J usage is TRBJ2-4; TRBD1 aligns across 7 bases. V lost 0 bases, J lost 1 base, and 9 bases stayed unmatched. The CDR3 runs 17 residues. Per the germline V gene, CDR1 is DFQATT and CDR2 is SNEGSKA (reference sequence). The CDR3 here is CSARDPSQGRAKNIQYF. CDR3 DNA sequence: TGCAGTGCTAGAGATCCGTCACAGGGGCGGGCCAAAAACATTCAGTACTTC.

The CDR3 coding sequence is TGCGCCAGCAGCCAAGACACAGGGGATGGGACTGAAGCTTTCTTT. Its translation: CASSQDTGDGTEAFF. The chain links TRBV4-1 to TRBJ1-1, with TRBD1 matching 7 bases. Per germline, CDR1 MGHRA and CDR2 YSYEKL. V was clipped by 0 bases and J by 5 bases; unmatched bases: 6. The CDR3 length is 15 residues.

V and J are TRBV7-2 and TRBJ2-1; TRBD2 matches at 9 bases. After removal of 5 bases from V and 9 bases from J, the junction contained 14 bases not matched to a gene. Germline CDR1 reads SGHTA; CDR2 reads FQGNSA. This CDR3 contains 16 residues. CDR3 amino acids: CASSQADSGSVGEQFF. Written as DNA, the CDR3 is TGTGCCAGCAGCCAGGCAGATAGCGGGAGTGTCGGTGAGCAGTTCTTC.

This clonotype was counted between two and nine times. The chain recombines TRBV20-1 with TRBJ2-7; 9 bases line up with TRBD2. The CDR3 runs to 14 residues. In germline, CDR1 is DFQATT, CDR2 SNEGSKA (reference sequence). With V trimmed by 3 bases and J by 7 bases, 10 bases remained unmatched. CDR3 coding DNA: TGCAGTGCTAGGCGGGCGGGAGGGCCGGGAGAGCAGTACTTC. This codes for CSARRAGGPGEQYF.

This clonotype was counted only a few times. This chain uses TRBV6-4 with TRBJ1-6; tentative D call: TRBD1 (6 bases). The CDR3 loop spans 13 amino acids. Germline V gene lookup returns CDR1 MRHNA and CDR2 SNTAGT. V gave up 6 bases and J gave up 8 bases, with 11 bases separating them. The CDR3 is CASRKQGDSPLHF. In DNA form, the CDR3 reads TGTGCCAGCAGAAAACAGGGAGATTCACCCCTCCACTTT.

This chain links TRBV27 with TRBJ2-1; 10 bases match TRBD2. The germline gives CDR1 MNHEY, CDR2 SMNVEV (reference sequence). V shed 4 bases and J 0 bases; nucleotides not matched to a gene: 3. The CDR3 sequence is 16 residues long. The CDR3 is CASSSGLAVSYNEQFF. The CDR3 region has the DNA TGTGCCAGCAGTTCCGGACTAGCGGTCTCCTACAATGAGCAGTTCTTC.

The chain combines TRBV4-1 with TRBJ1-2; 10 nucleotides align to TRBD1. Per the germline V gene, CDR1 is MGHRA and CDR2 is YSYEKL. V lost 4 bases and J lost 1; bases outside the gene matches: 3. This CDR3 contains 15 residues. CDR3 residues: CASSLGTGVNYGYTF. CDR3 bases: TGCGCCAGCAGCCTGGGGACAGGGGTTAACTATGGCTACACCTTC.

V usage is TRBV27 and J usage is TRBJ1-6, with 7 bases aligning to TRBD1. Germline loops: CDR1 MNHEY, CDR2 SMNVEV (reference sequence). This CDR3 is 13 amino acids long. J gave up 9 bases and V 8 bases, and 7 bases lay outside the gene matches. The CDR3 DNA sequence: TGTGCCAGCGTTGACAGGGCCGGTTCACCCCTCCACTTT. Translating gives CASVDRAGSPLHF.

J is TRBJ2-7 and V is TRBV18, with D possibly TRBD2 on 6 matching bases. The CDR3 has 14 amino acids. Germline CDR1 and CDR2: KGHSH and LQKENI. V was clipped by 3 bases and J by 7 bases, with 16 bases between them. The CDR3 coding sequence is TGTGCCAGCTCACCGCAAGGAGGGCCAGGGGAGCAGTACTTC. The encoded protein is CASSPQGGPGEQYF.

Only a few counts were recorded for this clonotype. The J gene is TRBJ2-5, the V gene TRBV7-2; no clear D. The CDR3 totals 13 residues. Trimming removed 5 bases from V and 7 bases from J, with 14 bases in between. Germline V gene data show CDR1 as SGHTA and CDR2 as FQGNSA. CDR3 DNA sequence: TGTGCCAGCAGCCCGGGCCTTCCTGCGACCCAGTACTTC. Protein sequence: CASSPGLPATQYF.

The CDR3 DNA reads as TGTGCCAGCAGCTTAGTCCGGACGTACTATGGCTACACCTTC. Encoded protein: CASSLVRTYYGYTF. The V gene is TRBV7-2, the J gene TRBJ1-2; no reliable D call. The CDR3 runs 14 residues. Trimming cost V 1 base and J 3 bases, with 9 bases left between them. Germline V gene sequence: CDR1 SGHTA, CDR2 FQGNSA.

V is TRBV7-3 and J is TRBJ2-5; 8 positions agree with TRBD2. Germline assignment: CDR1 SGHTA and CDR2 FQGTGA. Trimming took 3 bases from V and 7 from J; bases not matched to a gene: 7. CDR3 length equals 14 residues. The CDR3 DNA is TGTGCCAGCAGCTTCTTAGCGGGGAGGGGGACCCAGTACTTC. It is translated as CASSFLAGRGTQYF.

This clonotype was seen more than once but under ten times. The chain has TRBV7-9 and TRBJ2-2; a weak D match, TRBD1 (6 bases). CDR1 SEHNR and CDR2 FQNEAQ come from the germline V gene (reference sequence). There are 16 residues in the CDR3. The V end lost 5 bases, the J end lost 7 bases, and 20 bases lay between the germline ends. CDR3 sequence: CASSGRWDMTYGELFF. The CDR3 DNA reads TGTGCCAGCAGCGGGCGATGGGACATGACATACGGGGAGCTGTTTTTT.

This chain links TRBV7-9 with TRBJ2-1; 7 nucleotides align to TRBD2. The CDR3 spans 16 residues. The V segment lost 0 bases and the J segment 2 bases; nucleotides outside the gene matches: 4. Germline CDR1 SEHNR, CDR2 FQNEAQ (reference sequence). The DNA of the CDR3 is TGTGCCAGCAGCTTAGCTCTTGCGGGAGCCTACAATGAGCAGTTCTTC. This sequence encodes CASSLALAGAYNEQFF.

The chain employs TRBV27 and TRBJ1-2; D might be TRBD1 (5 bases). Germline-derived CDR1 and CDR2 are MNHEY and SMNVEV (reference sequence). The CDR3 is 16 amino acids. With 2 bases removed from V and 3 bases from J, the gap between germline ends came to 16 bases. The CDR3 sequence is CASSLMYPDRDYGYTF. In DNA, the CDR3 is TGTGCCAGCAGTTTAATGTACCCTGACAGAGACTATGGCTACACCTTC.